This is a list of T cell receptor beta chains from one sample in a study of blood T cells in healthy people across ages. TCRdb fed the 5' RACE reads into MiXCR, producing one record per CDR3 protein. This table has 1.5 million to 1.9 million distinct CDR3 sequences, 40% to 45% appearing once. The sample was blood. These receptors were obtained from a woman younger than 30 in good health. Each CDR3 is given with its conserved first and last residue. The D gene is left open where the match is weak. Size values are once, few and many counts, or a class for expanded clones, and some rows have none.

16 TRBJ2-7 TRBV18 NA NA CASSPRGAVGSYEQYF TGTGCCAGCTCACCACGGGGAGCCGTAGGGTCCTACGAGCAGTACTTC
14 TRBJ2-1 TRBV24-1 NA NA CATSDLTHYNEQFF TGTGCCACCAGTGATCTGACACATTACAATGAGCAGTTCTTC
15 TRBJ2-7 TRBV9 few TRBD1 CASSVGRTGSYEQYF TGTGCCAGCAGCGTAGGGCGGACAGGGTCCTACGAGCAGTACTTC
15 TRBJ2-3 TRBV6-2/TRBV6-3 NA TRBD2 CASSYSPSGVDTQYF TGTGCCAGCAGTTACTCTCCTAGCGGGGTAGATACGCAGTATTTT
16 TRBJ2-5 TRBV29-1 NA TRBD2 CSVERASGRSGGTQYF TGCAGCGTTGAGAGGGCGAGCGGGAGATCAGGAGGGACCCAGTACTTC
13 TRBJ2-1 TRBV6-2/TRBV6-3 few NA CASSYEVRNEQFF TGTGCCAGCAGTTACGAAGTGCGCAATGAGCAGTTCTTC
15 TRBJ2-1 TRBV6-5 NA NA CASIIDRPGYGDLFF TGTGCCAGCATTATCGACAGGCCCGGTTACGGAGATCTGTTCTTC
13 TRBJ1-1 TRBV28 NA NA CASSFDIRLQAFF TGTGCCAGCAGTTTTGATATCAGGCTACAAGCTTTCTTT
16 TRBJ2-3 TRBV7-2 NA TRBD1 CASSLRRGRPVDTQYF TGTGCCAGCAGCCTAAGAAGGGGGCGCCCCGTTGATACGCAGTATTTT
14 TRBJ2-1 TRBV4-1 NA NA CASSVRPSSYEQFF TGCGCCAGCAGCGTGAGACCCAGCTCCTACGAGCAGTTCTTC
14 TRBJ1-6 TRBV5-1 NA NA CASMSTGYNSPLHF TGCGCCAGCATGTCGACAGGCTATAATTCACCCCTCCACTTT
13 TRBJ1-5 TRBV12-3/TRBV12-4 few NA CASSRNSGQPQHF TGTGCCAGCAGCCGCAATTCGGGGCAGCCCCAGCATTTT
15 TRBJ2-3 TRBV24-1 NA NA CATSTSGRSTDTQYF TGTGCCACCAGTACGAGCGGGCGAAGCACAGATACGCAGTATTTT
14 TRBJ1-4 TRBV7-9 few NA CASSLSGLGEKLFF TGTGCCAGCAGCTTGTCGGGACTCGGAGAAAAACTGTTTTTT
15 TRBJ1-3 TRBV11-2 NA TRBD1 CASSLTGLLGNTIYF TGTGCCAGCAGCCTGACAGGGTTGCTTGGAAACACCATATATTTT
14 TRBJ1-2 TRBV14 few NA CASSQDPGSYGYTF TGTGCCAGCAGCCAAGACCCGGGATCCTATGGCTACACCTTC
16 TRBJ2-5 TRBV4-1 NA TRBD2 CASSQIAGGFANEQYF TGCGCCAGCAGCCAAATAGCGGGGGGGTTCGCCAATGAGCAGTACTTC
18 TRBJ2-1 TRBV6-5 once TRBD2 CASSYSPSSGEFSNEQFF TGTGCCAGCAGTTACTCCCCTTCTAGCGGGGAGTTCTCTAACGAGCAGTTCTTC
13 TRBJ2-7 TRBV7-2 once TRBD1 CTSTRDRFSEQYF TGTACCAGCACCCGGGACAGGTTTTCCGAGCAGTACTTC
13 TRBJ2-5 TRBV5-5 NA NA CASSVTHQETQYF TGTGCCAGCAGCGTCACACACCAAGAGACCCAGTACTTC
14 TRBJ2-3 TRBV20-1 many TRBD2 CSARASGRVDTQYF TGCAGTGCTAGAGCTAGCGGGAGAGTCGATACGCAGTATTTT
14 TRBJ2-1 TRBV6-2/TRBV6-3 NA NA CASSPRGHRNEQFF TGTGCCAGCAGCCCCAGGGGCCATAGGAATGAGCAGTTCTTC
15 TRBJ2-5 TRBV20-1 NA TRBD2 CSARDPLAGVREQYF TGCAGTGCTAGAGACCCCCTAGCGGGAGTTCGTGAGCAGTACTTC
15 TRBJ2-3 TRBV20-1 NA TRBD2 CSARATSANTDTQYF TGCAGTGCTAGGGCGACTAGCGCCAACACAGATACGCAGTATTTT
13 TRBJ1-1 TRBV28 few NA CASRSTVNTEAFF TGTGCCAGCAGGTCGACAGTGAACACTGAAGCTTTCTTT
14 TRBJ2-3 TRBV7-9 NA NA CASSLNSNTDTQYF TGTGCCAGCAGCTTAAACTCCAACACAGATACGCAGTATTTT
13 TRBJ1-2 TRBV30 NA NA CAWTRAGSYGYTF TGTGCCTGGACCCGGGCCGGGAGCTATGGCTACACCTTC
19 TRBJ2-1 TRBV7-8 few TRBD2 CASSPARTSGSRSYNEQFF TGTGCCAGCAGCCCAGCGAGGACTAGCGGGAGTAGGTCCTACAATGAGCAGTTCTTC
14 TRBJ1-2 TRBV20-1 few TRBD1 CSANHRGDNYGYTF TGCAGTGCTAACCACAGGGGGGATAACTATGGCTACACCTTC
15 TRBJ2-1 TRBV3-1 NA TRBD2 CASSQRDYPYNEQFF TGTGCCAGCAGCCAACGGGACTATCCCTACAATGAGCAGTTCTTC
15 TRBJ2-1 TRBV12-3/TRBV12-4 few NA CASSAGAPGYNEQFF TGTGCCAGCAGTGCCGGGGCTCCCGGCTACAATGAGCAGTTCTTC
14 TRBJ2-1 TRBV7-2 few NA CASSFQGSDNEQFF TGTGCCAGCAGCTTCCAGGGATCGGATAATGAGCAGTTCTTC
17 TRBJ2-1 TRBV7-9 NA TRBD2 CASSPGTSGRPGNEQFF TGTGCCAGCAGCCCCGGGACTAGCGGGAGGCCGGGGAATGAGCAGTTCTTC
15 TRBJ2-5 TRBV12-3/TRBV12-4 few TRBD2 CASSSWTSGGETQYF TGTGCCAGCAGTTCATGGACTAGCGGGGGGGAGACCCAGTACTTC
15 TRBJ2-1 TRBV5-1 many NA CASSPETGHYNEQFF TGCGCCAGCAGTCCCGAAACGGGACACTACAATGAGCAGTTCTTC
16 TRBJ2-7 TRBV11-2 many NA CASSTPGSGPVYEQYF TGTGCCAGCAGTACACCAGGGTCAGGACCCGTCTACGAGCAGTACTTC
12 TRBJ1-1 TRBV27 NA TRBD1 CASTSGGREAFF TGTGCCAGTACCTCAGGGGGGAGAGAAGCTTTCTTT